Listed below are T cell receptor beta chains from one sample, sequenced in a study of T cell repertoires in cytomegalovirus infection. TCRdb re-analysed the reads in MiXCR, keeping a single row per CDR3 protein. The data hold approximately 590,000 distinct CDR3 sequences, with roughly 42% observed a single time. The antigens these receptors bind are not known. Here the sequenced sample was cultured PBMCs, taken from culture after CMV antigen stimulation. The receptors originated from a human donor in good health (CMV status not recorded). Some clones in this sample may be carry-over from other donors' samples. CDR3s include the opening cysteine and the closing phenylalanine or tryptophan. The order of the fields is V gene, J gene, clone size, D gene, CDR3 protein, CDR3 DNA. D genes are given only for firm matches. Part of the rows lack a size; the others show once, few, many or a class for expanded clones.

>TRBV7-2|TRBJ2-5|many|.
CASSLRGGPQETQYF
TGTGCCAGCAGCTTAAGGGGGGGGCCCCAAGAGACCCAGTACTTC
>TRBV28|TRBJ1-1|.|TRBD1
CASRGTGGMEAFF
TGTGCCAGCAGAGGGACAGGCGGAATGGAAGCTTTCTTT
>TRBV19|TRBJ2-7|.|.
CASSMELGRLVYEQYF
TGTGCCAGTAGTATGGAGCTGGGCAGGTTGGTCTACGAGCAGTACTTC
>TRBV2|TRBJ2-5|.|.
CASADRGETQYF
TGTGCCAGCGCAGATCGTGGAGAGACCCAGTACTTC
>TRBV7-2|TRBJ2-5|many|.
CASSLLGLGETQYF
TGTGCCAGCAGCTTATTGGGTCTCGGTGAGACCCAGTACTTC
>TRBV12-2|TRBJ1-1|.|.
CASRPDSWNTEAFF
TGTGCAAGTCGCCCGGACTCCTGGAACACTGAAGCTTTCTTT
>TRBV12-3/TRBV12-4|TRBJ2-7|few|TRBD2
CASSPTSAYEQYF
TGTGCCAGCAGCCCGACTAGCGCCTACGAGCAGTACTTC
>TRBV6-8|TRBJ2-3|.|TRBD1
CASSYGGQGSGTDTQYF
TGTGCCAGCAGCTATGGGGGACAGGGATCGGGCACAGATACGCAGTATTTT
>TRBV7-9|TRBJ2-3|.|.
CASSLGGTKDTQYF
TGTGCCAGCAGCTTGGGGGGGACAAAAGATACGCAGTATTTT
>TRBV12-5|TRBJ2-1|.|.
CASGLGTGYNEQFF
TGTGCTAGTGGTTTGGGGACTGGCTACAATGAGCAGTTCTTC
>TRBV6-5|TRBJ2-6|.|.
CASSYSGTSVSGANVLTF
TGTGCCAGCAGTTACTCGGGGACATCCGTCTCTGGGGCCAACGTCCTGACTTTC
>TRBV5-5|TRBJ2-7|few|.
CASSLGAGDSYEQYF
TGTGCCAGCAGCTTGGGTGCCGGTGACTCCTACGAGCAGTACTTC
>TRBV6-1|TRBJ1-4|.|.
CASRRTGIGEKLFF
TGTGCCAGCCGCCGCACAGGGATCGGTGAAAAACTGTTTTTT
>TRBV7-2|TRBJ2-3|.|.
CASSNADFGTQYF
TGTGCCAGTTCCAATGCTGATTTTGGGACGCAGTATTTT
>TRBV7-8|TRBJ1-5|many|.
CASSLGQYSNQPQHF
TGTGCCAGCAGCTTAGGACAGTATAGCAATCAGCCCCAGCATTTT
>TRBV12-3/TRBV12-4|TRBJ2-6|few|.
CASSLKTSGANVLTF
TGTGCCAGCAGTTTAAAGACCTCTGGGGCCAACGTCCTGACTTTC
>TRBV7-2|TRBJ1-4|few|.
CASSLFKGPNEKLFF
TGTGCCAGCAGCTTATTCAAGGGTCCCAATGAAAAACTGTTTTTT
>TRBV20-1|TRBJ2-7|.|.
CSASTPPTVRSYEQYF
TGCAGTGCTTCTACACCCCCGACAGTCCGCTCCTACGAGCAGTACTTC
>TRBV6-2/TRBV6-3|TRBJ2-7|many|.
CASSSRGYEQYF
TGTGCCAGCAGTTCGCGGGGCTACGAGCAGTACTTC
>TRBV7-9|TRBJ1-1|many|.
CASSLRDTEAFF
TGTGCCAGCAGCTTGAGGGACACTGAAGCTTTCTTT
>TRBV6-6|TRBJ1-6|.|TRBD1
CASSWTGGRDSPLHF
TGTGCCAGCAGCTGGACAGGGGGTCGGGATTCACCCCTCCACTTT
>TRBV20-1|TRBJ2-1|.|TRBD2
CSARGLAGFHEQFF
TGCAGTGCTAGAGGACTAGCGGGGTTCCATGAGCAGTTCTTC
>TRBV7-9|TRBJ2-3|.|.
CAIGGDTDTQYF
TGTGCCATAGGGGGAGACACAGATACGCAGTATTTT
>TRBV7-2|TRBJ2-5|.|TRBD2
CASSAGLATRETQYF
TGTGCCAGCAGCGCGGGACTAGCTACGCGTGAGACCCAGTACTTC
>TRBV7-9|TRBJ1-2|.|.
CASSLALGYGYTF
TGTGCCAGCAGCTTAGCGTTGGGCTATGGCTACACCTTC
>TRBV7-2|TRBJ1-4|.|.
CASSLGGTPGKLFF
TGTGCCAGCAGCTTAGGGGGGACCCCAGGAAAACTGTTTTTT
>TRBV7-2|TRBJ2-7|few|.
CASSLDQYEQYF
TGTGCCAGCAGCTTAGACCAGTACGAGCAGTACTTC
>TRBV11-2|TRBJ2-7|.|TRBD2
CASSLDLERGTYEQYF
TGTGCCAGCAGCTTAGATCTCGAGCGGGGAACCTACGAGCAGTACTTC
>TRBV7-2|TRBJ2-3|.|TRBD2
CASSLRARAGGQYF
TGTGCCAGCAGCTTAAGGGCCCGAGCGGGGGGGCAGTATTTT
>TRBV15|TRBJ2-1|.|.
CATSWGAARQQFF
TGTGCCACCAGCTGGGGAGCGGCACGCCAACAGTTCTTC
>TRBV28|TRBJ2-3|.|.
CASKTGGTDTQYF
TGTGCCAGCAAAACAGGCGGCACAGATACGCAGTATTTT
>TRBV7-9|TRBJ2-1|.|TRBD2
CASSFPPAGGLEQFF
TGTGCCAGCAGCTTTCCACCGGCGGGGGGGCTTGAGCAGTTCTTC
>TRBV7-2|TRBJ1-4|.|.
CASSLLATAGEKLFF
TGTGCCAGCAGCTTATTAGCCACGGCGGGGGAAAAACTGTTTTTT
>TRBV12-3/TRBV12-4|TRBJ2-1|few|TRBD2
CASSPTLAGDDEQFF
TGTGCCAGCAGTCCCACACTAGCGGGGGATGATGAGCAGTTCTTC
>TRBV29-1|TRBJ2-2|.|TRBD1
CSFSGTGSTGELFF
TGCAGCTTTTCCGGGACAGGGAGCACCGGGGAGCTGTTTTTT
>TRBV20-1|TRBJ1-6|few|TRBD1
CSARAGGEDSPLHF
TGCAGTGCTAGGGCAGGGGGCGAGGATTCACCCCTCCACTTT
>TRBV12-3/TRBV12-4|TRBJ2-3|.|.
CASSLRRRFTDTQYF
TGTGCCAGCAGTTTACGCCGACGCTTCACAGATACGCAGTATTTT
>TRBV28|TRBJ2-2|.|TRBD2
CASSLGGDLTSGELFF
TGTGCCAGCAGTTTAGGGGGGGATTTAACCTCCGGGGAGCTGTTTTTT
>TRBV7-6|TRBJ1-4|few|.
CASSLGPGVIEKLFF
TGTGCCAGCAGCTTAGGTCCAGGGGTGATTGAAAAACTGTTTTTT
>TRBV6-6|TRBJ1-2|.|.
CASSPSRVWDGYTF
TGTGCCAGCAGCCCAAGCCGGGTTTGGGATGGCTACACCTTC
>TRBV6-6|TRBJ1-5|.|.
CASSYSWGVGNQPQHF
TGTGCCAGCAGTTACTCGTGGGGTGTTGGCAATCAGCCCCAGCATTTT
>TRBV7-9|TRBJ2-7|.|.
CASSYQFGVRNGYEQYF
TGTGCCAGCAGCTACCAATTCGGGGTCCGGAATGGGTACGAGCAGTACTTC
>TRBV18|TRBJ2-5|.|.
CASSPEDREGETQYF
TGTGCCAGCTCACCCGAGGACAGGGAGGGAGAGACCCAGTACTTC
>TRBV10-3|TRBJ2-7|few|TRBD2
CAISDAGLAGTYEQYF
TGTGCCATCAGTGACGCGGGACTAGCGGGAACGTACGAGCAGTACTTC
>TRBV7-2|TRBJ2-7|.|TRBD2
CASRHTVPGLAGKRPYEQYF
TGTGCCAGCAGACACACCGTCCCGGGACTAGCGGGAAAAAGACCTTACGAGCAGTACTTC